This T cell receptor (beta chain) was sequenced during a study of cytomegalovirus exposure and HLA in healthy donors. Study-wide points: With further analysis later on, most CMV-associated TCR beta chains appeared HLA-restricted.

V lost 5 bases to trimming and J lost 4 bases; unmatched junction nucleotides: 15. Germline CDR1 reads SGHVS; CDR2 reads FQNEAQ. The CDR3 consists of 19 residues. There are a few counts of this clone. The antigen is unknown. The PCR made use of 60 Vbeta and 13 Jbeta primers. The method was immunoSEQ multiplex PCR; TCRdb's version includes in-frame clones alone and lacks a portion of them. The table shows 150,000 to 200,000 clones, with 9.5% to 15% occurring only once. This rearrangement joins TRBV7-8 to TRBJ2-5; TRBD2 matches 14 bases. The source of this sequence is a man between 50 and 59 years old in good health and CMV-seropositive. Sequenced sample: PBMCs. The CDR3, as DNA: TGTGCCAGCAGCCAACTTCTGACTAGCGGGGGGGCGTTTCGAGAGACCCAGTACTTC. Protein: CASSQLLTSGGAFRETQYF.